This TCR beta chain appears in the sequencing data of a study of T cell repertoires in cytomegalovirus infection. Study results and caveats: Across the ex vivo response, the dominant clonotypes were HLA-C-restricted CMV-specific TCR beta clonotypes.

The V gene's germline CDR1 is LNHDA and CDR2 SQIVND (reference sequence). CDR3 length: 15 amino acids. The V end was cut by 1 base, the J end by 8 bases, with 17 bases between. This clonotype has a handful of counts. Its antigen is not known. TCRdb redid the calling of the reads with MiXCR, one entry per CDR3 protein. The table lists 100,000 to 150,000 distinct CDR3 sequences, less than 9.5% of them singletons. The chain has TRBV19 and TRBJ1-2; D gene ambiguous. The origin of this receptor is a human donor in good health (CMV status not recorded). Some clones in this sample may be carry-over from other donors' samples. The sequenced sample was PBMCs. The CDR3: CASSIAGTRGLGYTF. The CDR3 nucleotides read TGTGCCAGTAGTATAGCCGGCACAAGAGGTCTCGGCTACACCTTC.